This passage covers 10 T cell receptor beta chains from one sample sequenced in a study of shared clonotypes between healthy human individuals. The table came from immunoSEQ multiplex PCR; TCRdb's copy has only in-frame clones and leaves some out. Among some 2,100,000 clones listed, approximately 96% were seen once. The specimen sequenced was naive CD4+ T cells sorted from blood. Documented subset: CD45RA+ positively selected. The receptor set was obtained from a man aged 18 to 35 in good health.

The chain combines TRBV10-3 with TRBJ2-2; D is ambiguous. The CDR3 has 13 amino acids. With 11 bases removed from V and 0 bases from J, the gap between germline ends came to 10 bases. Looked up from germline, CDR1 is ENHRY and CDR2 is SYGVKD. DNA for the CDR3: TGTGCCGCGGACGAAGCGAACACCGGGGAGCTGTTTTTT. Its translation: CAADEANTGELFF.

CDR3 residues: CASGLQGTYEQYF. CDR3 coding DNA: TGTGCTAGTGGTTTACAGGGGACCTACGAGCAGTACTTC. The rearrangement joins TRBV12-5 to TRBJ2-7; TRBD1 matches 7 bases. The V gene's germline CDR1 is LGHNT and CDR2 FRNRAP. With 3 bases clipped from V and 2 bases from J, the junction kept 1 base outside the gene matches. CDR3 size: 13 residues.

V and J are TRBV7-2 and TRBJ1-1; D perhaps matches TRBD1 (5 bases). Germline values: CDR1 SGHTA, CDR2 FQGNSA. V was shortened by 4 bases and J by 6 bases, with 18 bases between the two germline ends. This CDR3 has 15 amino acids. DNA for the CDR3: TGTGCCAGCAGCTCTTGGGCGGGGCCGGGGGCTGAAGCTTTCTTT. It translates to CASSSWAGPGAEAFF.

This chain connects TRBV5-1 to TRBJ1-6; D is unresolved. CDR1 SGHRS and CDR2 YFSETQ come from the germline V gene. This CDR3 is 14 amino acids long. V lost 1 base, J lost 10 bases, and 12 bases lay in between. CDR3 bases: TGCGCCAGCAGCTTGCTAACGGAGCGGTCACCCCTCCACTTT. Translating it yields CASSLLTERSPLHF.

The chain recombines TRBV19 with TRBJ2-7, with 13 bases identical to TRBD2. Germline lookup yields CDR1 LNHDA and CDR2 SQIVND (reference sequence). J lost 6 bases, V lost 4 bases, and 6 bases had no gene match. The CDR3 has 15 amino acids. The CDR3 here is CASSTRLAGGSEQYF. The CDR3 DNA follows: TGTGCCAGTAGTACCCGACTAGCGGGAGGCAGCGAGCAGTACTTC. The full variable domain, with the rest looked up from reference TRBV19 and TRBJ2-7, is DGGITQSPKYLFRKEGQNVTLSCEQNLNHDAMYWYRQDPGQGLRLIYYSQIVNDFQKGDIAEGYSVSREKKESFPLTVTSAQKNPTAFYLCASSTRLAGGSEQYFGPGTRLTVT.

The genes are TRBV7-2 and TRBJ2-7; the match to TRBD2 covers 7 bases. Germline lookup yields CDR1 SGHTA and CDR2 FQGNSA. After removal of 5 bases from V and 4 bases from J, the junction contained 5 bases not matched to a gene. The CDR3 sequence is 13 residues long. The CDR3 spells CASSIASGYEQYF. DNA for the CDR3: TGTGCCAGCAGCATCGCTAGCGGTTACGAGCAGTACTTC.

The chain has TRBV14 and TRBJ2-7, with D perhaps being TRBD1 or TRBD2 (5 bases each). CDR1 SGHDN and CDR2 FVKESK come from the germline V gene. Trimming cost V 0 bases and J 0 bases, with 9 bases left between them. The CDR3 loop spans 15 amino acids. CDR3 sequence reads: CASSQETGPSYEQYF. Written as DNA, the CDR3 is TGTGCCAGCAGCCAAGAGACGGGACCCTCCTACGAGCAGTACTTC.

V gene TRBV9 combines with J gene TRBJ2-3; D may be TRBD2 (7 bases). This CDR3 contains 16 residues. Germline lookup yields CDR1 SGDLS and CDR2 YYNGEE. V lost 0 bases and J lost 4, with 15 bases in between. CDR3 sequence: CASSVVVGGPPDTQYF. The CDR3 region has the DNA TGTGCCAGCAGCGTAGTTGTGGGGGGGCCCCCAGATACGCAGTATTTT.

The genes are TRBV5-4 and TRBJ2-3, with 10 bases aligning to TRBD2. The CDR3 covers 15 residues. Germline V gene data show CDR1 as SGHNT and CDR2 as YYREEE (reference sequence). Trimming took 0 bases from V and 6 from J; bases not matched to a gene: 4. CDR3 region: CASSLANSGGDTQYF. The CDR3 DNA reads TGTGCCAGCAGCTTGGCCAATAGCGGGGGGGATACGCAGTATTTT.

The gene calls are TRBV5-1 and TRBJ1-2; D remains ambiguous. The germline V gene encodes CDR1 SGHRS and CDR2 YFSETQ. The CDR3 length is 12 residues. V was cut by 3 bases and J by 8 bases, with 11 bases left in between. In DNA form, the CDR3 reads TGCGCCAGCAGCTCTCAGATCGGAGGCTACACCTTC. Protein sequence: CASSSQIGGYTF.